What follows are 27 T cell receptor beta chains derived from one specimen sequenced in a study of CD4+ T cells in melanoma. The protocol was immunoSEQ multiplex PCR, while the TCRdb copy is restricted to in-frame clones and leaves out a portion. In the table there are about 22,000 clones, approximately 80% of which are singletons. Input material: cells from a culture (not recorded whether cultured in vitro). The receptors were sampled from a human donor with melanoma.

The table lists this clone with a count of one. The chain joins TRBV27 to TRBJ2-1; 8 bases are shared with TRBD2. J lost 7 bases, V lost 7 bases, and 9 bases had no gene match. The CDR3 is made up of 14 amino acids. Germline V CDR1 and CDR2: MNHEY, SMNVEV (reference sequence). Written as DNA, the CDR3 is TGTGCCAGCACCTTTCGCAGCGGGGGTAATGAGCAGTTCTTC. This codes for CASTFRSGGNEQFF.

V and J are TRBV5-1 and TRBJ1-1; TRBD1 matches 9 bases. The CDR3 consists of 14 residues. From germline, CDR1 is SGHRS and CDR2 YFSETQ. J was trimmed by 4 bases and V by 7 bases; bases with no gene match: 8. CDR3 nucleotide sequence: TGCGCCAGCGGCACAGGGGGCTGGGGCACTGAAGCTTTCTTT. Protein product: CASGTGGWGTEAFF.

The gene calls are TRBV18 and TRBJ2-7; 9 bases match TRBD1. In germline, CDR1 is KGHSH, CDR2 LQKENI. The CDR3 extends over 14 amino acids. Trimming at V came to 5 bases and at J to 5 bases, leaving 7 bases not matched to a gene. The CDR3 region is CASSAGQGLHEQYF. The CDR3 region has the DNA TGTGCCAGCTCAGCGGGACAGGGATTGCACGAGCAGTACTTC.

This chain joins TRBV19 and TRBJ1-3, with unresolved D. The CDR3 extends over 12 amino acids. CDR1 and CDR2 from the germline V gene are LNHDA and SQIVND (reference sequence). Trimming stripped 7 bases from V and 0 bases from J, with 4 bases between. CDR3 in amino acids: CASTHSGNTIYF. CDR3 DNA: TGTGCCAGTACGCACTCTGGAAACACCATATATTTT.

The rearrangement joins TRBV5-4 to TRBJ1-2; D is possibly TRBD1 (6 bases). The germline V gene encodes CDR1 SGHNT and CDR2 YYREEE (reference sequence). Trimming left V 3 bases short and J 4 bases short, with 10 bases between. This CDR3 has 13 amino acids. Here the CDR3 DNA reads TGTGCCAGCAGCTCGGGGGCGGGCTATGGCTACACCTTC. It specifies CASSSGAGYGYTF.

This clone was seen more than once but under ten times. This chain links TRBV7-9 with TRBJ1-3, with a weak D call TRBD1 (5 bases). The CDR3 is made up of 15 amino acids. V was trimmed by 5 bases and J by 4 bases, leaving 15 bases between them. Germline V lookup: CDR1 SEHNR, CDR2 FQNEAQ (reference sequence). CDR3 nucleotides: TGTGCCAGCAGCAGTCCACGGGACGGGGGAAACACCATATATTTT. Translation: CASSSPRDGGNTIYF.

The chain links TRBV30 to TRBJ2-5, with TRBD2 as a possible D gene (7 bases). The closer fit of TRBJ2-7 to the DNA end suggests the J call may be wrong. Germline loops: CDR1 GTSNPN, CDR2 SVGIG (reference sequence). The CDR3 spans 12 residues. For the CDR3, the DNA is TGTGCCTGGAGTAGGGGGGGCTACGAGCAGTACTTC. Amino acid sequence: CAWSRGGYEQYF.

This sequence joins TRBV7-6 and TRBJ1-6, with D perhaps matching TRBD1 (6 bases). The length of the CDR3 is 16 residues. CDR1 and CDR2 (germline): SGHVS, FNYEAQ. Trimming left V 3 bases short and J 0 bases short, with 9 bases between. CDR3 sequence: CASSFQGSSYNSPLHF. The CDR3 bases are TGTGCCAGCAGCTTTCAGGGGAGCTCCTATAATTCACCCCTCCACTTT.

The chain has TRBV11-2 and TRBJ1-6; D unclear. The germline V and J ends were trimmed by 2 bases and 7 bases, with 6 bases remaining between them. The germline V gene encodes CDR1 SGHAT and CDR2 FQNNGV. The CDR3 sequence is 13 residues long. The CDR3 region is CASSLTGNSPLHF. The CDR3, as DNA: TGTGCCAGCAGCTTAACGGGAAATTCACCCCTCCACTTT.

V gene TRBV7-3 combines with J gene TRBJ2-6; no clear D gene. In germline, CDR1 is SGHTA, CDR2 FQGTGA. Trimming removed 7 bases at V and 0 bases at J, with 10 bases between. CDR3 size: 15 residues. The CDR3 DNA sequence: TGTGCCAGCACCTTGGGTACCTCTGGGGCCAACGTCCTGACTTTC. Its protein is CASTLGTSGANVLTF.

The chain has TRBV6-5 and TRBJ2-1; D gene uncertain. The V gene's germline CDR1 is MNHEY and CDR2 SVGAGI. This CDR3 region has 15 residues. The ends were cut back, 2 bases at V and 5 bases at J, with 13 bases in the middle. Written as DNA, the CDR3 is TGTGCCAGCAGTTACACTGGAAGTCGGGACAATGAGCAGTTCTTC. Encoded protein: CASSYTGSRDNEQFF.

The genes are TRBV5-1 and TRBJ2-4; a weak D match, TRBD1 (7 bases). The CDR3 loop spans 17 amino acids. From germline, CDR1 is SGHRS and CDR2 YFSETQ. Trimming took 4 bases from V and 3 from J, leaving 20 bases between them. The CDR3, as DNA: TGCGCCAGCAGCCCGCAACAGGGGACTTCGGGCAAAAACATTCAGTACTTC. It encodes CASSPQQGTSGKNIQYF. Variable domain in full (rest from reference TRBV5-1 and TRBJ2-4): KAGVTQTPRYLIKTRGQQVTLSCSPISGHRSVSWYQQTPGQGLQFLFEYFSETQRNKGNFPGRFSGRQFSNSRSEMNVSTLELGDSALYLCASSPQQGTSGKNIQYFGAGTRLSVL.

The rearrangement uses TRBV30 and TRBJ1-4, with D perhaps TRBD1 (6 bases). Germline V gene lookup returns CDR1 GTSNPN and CDR2 SVGIG (reference sequence). V was clipped by 2 bases and J by 0 bases, with 25 bases between them. The CDR3 contains 20 residues. The CDR3 sequence: CAWSLRGGLYIEATNEKLFF. CDR3 DNA: TGTGCCTGGAGTCTAAGGGGGGGGCTTTACATCGAAGCAACTAATGAAAAACTGTTTTTT.

The chain links TRBV7-3 to TRBJ1-1; TRBD1 is a possible D gene (6 bases). The germline gives CDR1 SGHTA, CDR2 FQGTGA. V lost 5 bases and J 7 bases, leaving 14 bases between the germline ends. CDR3 size: 13 residues. The CDR3: CASSLGGGNEAFF. CDR3 bases: TGTGCCAGCAGCCTCGGAGGGGGTAATGAAGCTTTCTTT.

The chain recombines TRBV19 with TRBJ1-5; 9 bases match TRBD1. Germline assignment: CDR1 LNHDA and CDR2 SQIVND (reference sequence). This CDR3 region has 17 residues. V shed 10 bases, J shed 5 bases, and the junction held 18 bases outside the gene matches. CDR3 in amino acids: CATTFRDRAEEDQPQHF. The CDR3 nucleotides are TGTGCCACCACCTTCCGGGACAGGGCTGAAGAGGATCAGCCCCAGCATTTT.

This chain joins TRBV7-2 and TRBJ1-4, with TRBD1 as a possible D gene (5 bases). The V gene lost 4 bases and the J gene lost 5 bases, with 17 bases spanning the gap. Per germline, CDR1 SGHTA and CDR2 FQGNSA. The CDR3 is made up of 16 amino acids. The CDR3 loop reads CASSYSGRNVNEKLFF. The CDR3 DNA sequence: TGTGCCAGCAGCTACTCGGGACGGAACGTCAATGAAAAACTGTTTTTT.

The chain carries TRBV20-1 and TRBJ2-7; 7 bases fit TRBD2. From germline, CDR1 is DFQATT and CDR2 SNEGSKA (reference sequence). V shed 6 bases, J shed 9 bases, and the junction held 8 bases outside the gene matches. The CDR3 loop spans 11 amino acids. The CDR3 is CSAREGFGQYF. CDR3 coding DNA: TGCAGTGCAAGGGAGGGGTTCGGGCAGTACTTC.

The chain couples TRBV10-3 to TRBJ1-3; unclear D gene. Per germline, CDR1 ENHRY and CDR2 SYGVKD. With 4 bases removed from V and 0 bases from J, the gap between germline ends came to 7 bases. The CDR3 length is 14 residues. CDR3: CAISGSNSGNTIYF. The CDR3 bases are TGTGCCATCAGTGGGAGCAACTCTGGAAACACCATATATTTT.

The chain has TRBV6-6 and TRBJ1-4; 8 bases agree with TRBD1. Germline V CDR1 and CDR2: MNHNY, SVGAGI (reference sequence). J gave up 7 bases and V 5 bases, and 12 bases lay outside the gene matches. This CDR3 comprises 16 residues. CDR3 in amino acids: CASSPDRGRSGEKLFF. In nucleotides, the CDR3 is TGTGCCAGCAGTCCAGACAGGGGCCGGAGCGGTGAAAAACTGTTTTTT.

This clone was observed once. This rearrangement joins TRBV2 to TRBJ2-1, with D perhaps being TRBD1 or TRBD2 (5 bases each). Germline V gene data show CDR1 as SNHLY and CDR2 as FYNNEI. V was clipped by 9 bases and J by 10 bases, with 16 bases between them. The CDR3 contains 12 residues. For the CDR3, the DNA is TGTGCCAGTTCGCTCGGGGCAGAAGAGCAGTTCTTC. It translates to CASSLGAEEQFF.

The rearrangement uses TRBV11-2 and TRBJ2-5; TRBD1 aligns across 8 bases. This CDR3 comprises 13 residues. Germline trimming cut 5 bases from V and 4 bases from J; bases unmatched to any gene: 3. CDR1 and CDR2 from the germline V gene are SGHAT and FQNNGV. The CDR3 loop reads CASSQQGGETQYF. DNA for the CDR3: TGTGCCAGCAGCCAACAGGGGGGAGAGACCCAGTACTTC.

The chain uses TRBV10-1 and TRBJ2-4, with 9 bases lining up with TRBD1. The V and J ends lost 6 bases and 5 bases, in that order; junction bases with no gene match: 2. Germline V CDR1 and CDR2: WNHNN, SYGVQD (reference sequence). The CDR3 extends over 13 amino acids. The CDR3, as DNA: TGCGCCAGCAGCCGGGACAGGGAAAACATTCAGTACTTC. It codes for CASSRDRENIQYF.

The CDR3 spells CASRSGTANYGYTF. The CDR3 nucleotides read TGTGCCAGCAGATCCGGGACGGCGAACTATGGCTACACCTTC. This rearrangement joins TRBV6-5 to TRBJ1-2, with D possibly matching TRBD1 (5 bases). The V end lost 6 bases, the J end lost 2 bases, and 13 bases lay between the germline ends. The CDR3 loop spans 14 amino acids. Germline V lookup: CDR1 MNHEY, CDR2 SVGAGI.

This chain links TRBV11-1 with TRBJ2-7; D assignment may be TRBD1 or TRBD2 (5 bases each). The CDR3 loop spans 14 amino acids. Germline V gene sequence: CDR1 SGHAT, CDR2 FQDESV (reference sequence). V was shortened by 5 bases and J by 4 bases, with 15 bases between the two germline ends. The CDR3 region has the DNA TGTGCCAGCAGCCAAGGGACCACGGGGTACGAGCAGTACTTC. It encodes CASSQGTTGYEQYF.

In nucleotides, the CDR3 is TGTGCCAGCAGCCCAAACCGGGACTCTAATGAAAAACTGTTTTTT. The encoded protein is CASSPNRDSNEKLFF. This chain links TRBV11-2 with TRBJ1-4; possible D gene TRBD1, 5 bases. CDR3 length: 15 residues. Trimming stripped 5 bases from V and 3 bases from J, with 13 bases between. Germline values: CDR1 SGHAT, CDR2 FQNNGV.

This chain links TRBV12-1 with TRBJ2-2; TRBD1 reflects the table's D call only, with no check against the DNA. TRBV12-1 corresponds to a pseudogene. The CDR3 extends over 24 amino acids. CDR3 nucleotide sequence: TGTGCCAGCAGCTTTGTCCCGGGGGACAGACAGAAACCAGCAATATACACGAACACCGGGGAGCTGTTTTTT. As protein: CASSFVPGDRQKPAIYTNTGELFF.

This chain connects TRBV7-6 to TRBJ2-7; D may be TRBD1 (5 bases). The CDR3 covers 13 residues. V lost 1 base and J 3 bases, leaving 7 bases between the germline ends. The germline V gene encodes CDR1 SGHVS and CDR2 FNYEAQ. CDR3: CASSLDQGYEQYF. The CDR3 nucleotides read TGTGCCAGCAGCTTAGACCAGGGCTACGAGCAGTACTTC.